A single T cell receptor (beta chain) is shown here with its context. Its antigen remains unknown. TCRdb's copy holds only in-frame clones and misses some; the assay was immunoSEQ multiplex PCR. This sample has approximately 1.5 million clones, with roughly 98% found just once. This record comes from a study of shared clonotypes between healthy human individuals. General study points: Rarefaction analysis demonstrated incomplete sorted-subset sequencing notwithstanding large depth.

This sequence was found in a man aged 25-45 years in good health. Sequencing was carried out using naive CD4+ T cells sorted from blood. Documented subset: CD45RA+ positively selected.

As DNA, the CDR3 is TGCGCCAGCAGTGAGTGGAGGGATAATGAGCAGTTCTTC. Protein product: CASSEWRDNEQFF. The V call is TRBV10-2, the J call TRBJ2-1; the D gene is possibly TRBD2 (6 bases). V was trimmed by 1 base and J by 7 bases, leaving 8 bases between them. The CDR3 covers 13 residues. Germline CDR1 and CDR2: WSHSY and SAAADI.